This TCR beta chain was sequenced in a study of shared clonotypes between healthy human individuals. Looking at the study overall: The donor pool was made up of two women and a few men aged 18 to 49.

V shed 2 bases and J shed 6 bases, with 11 bases lying between them. This CDR3 spans 14 amino acids. Germline loops: CDR1 MNHNY, CDR2 SVGAGI (reference sequence). Deep was the level used in running the assay. The table came from immunoSEQ multiplex PCR; TCRdb's copy has only in-frame clones and leaves some out. The table has nearly 1 million clones, around three quarters seen once. All donors qualified as healthy HIV-negative adults and had experienced no recent acute infections or vaccinations. The chain recombines TRBV6-6 with TRBJ1-5; the D gene is possibly TRBD1 (5 bases). The sequenced sample consisted of memory CD4+ T cells sorted from blood. Subset here: CD45RA-negative fraction. This receptor was obtained from a man in his late teens or twenties in good health. The CDR3 region has the DNA TGTGCCAGCAGTTACGGAGGGGCCGTTCAGCCCCAGCATTTT. It translates to CASSYGGAVQPQHF.